Shown below are 32 T cell receptor beta chains from a single sample sequenced in a study of blood T cell repertoires in COVID-19. The assay was immunoSEQ multiplex PCR, and TCRdb's table has in-frame clones only and misses some. Of 400,000 to 550,000 clones in the sample, around 89% are singletons; the top ten hold roughly 4%. Sequenced sample: peripheral blood. These receptors all stem from a woman aged 25 to 39 with acute or convalescent COVID-19.

The chain combines TRBV27 with TRBJ1-2; TRBD1 might be the D (5 bases). V was shortened by 8 bases and J by 4 bases, with 14 bases between the two germline ends. Germline assignment: CDR1 MNHEY and CDR2 SMNVEV (reference sequence). This CDR3 contains 13 residues. In DNA, the CDR3 is TGTGCCAGCCGCAGGGCGTCTGGCTATGGCTACACCTTC. Translation gives CASRRASGYGYTF.

The V and J genes are TRBV2 and TRBJ2-3; 7 positions agree with TRBD2. CDR3 length: 17 amino acids. The V and J ends lost 1 base and 3 bases, in that order; junction bases with no gene match: 10. In germline, CDR1 is SNHLY, CDR2 FYNNEI. The CDR3 region is CASSEVAFGEGTDTQYF. The CDR3 coding sequence is TGTGCCAGCAGTGAAGTGGCTTTTGGGGAGGGGACAGATACGCAGTATTTT.

Only one count was recorded for this clone. The chain is built from TRBV29-1 and TRBJ2-5; tentative D call: TRBD2 (6 bases). The CDR3 spans 11 residues. Trimming stripped 6 bases from V and 4 bases from J, with 9 bases between. In germline, CDR1 is SQVTM, CDR2 ANQGSEA. The CDR3 reads CSVEEGETQYF. The CDR3 bases are TGCAGCGTGGAGGAGGGAGAGACCCAGTACTTC.

The chain recombines TRBV9 with TRBJ1-6; 9 bases fit TRBD1. Germline V CDR1 and CDR2: SGDLS, YYNGEE. The CDR3 runs to 16 residues. V shed 0 bases and J 9 bases; nucleotides not matched to a gene: 7. The CDR3 is CASSVEPGQGLSPLHF. Written as DNA, the CDR3 is TGTGCCAGCAGCGTAGAGCCGGGACAGGGTCTTTCACCCCTCCACTTT.

The genes are TRBV7-9 and TRBJ1-4; weak D call: TRBD1 (5 bases). The length of the CDR3 is 14 residues. From germline, CDR1 is SEHNR and CDR2 FQNEAQ (reference sequence). V was trimmed by 6 bases and J by 4 bases, leaving 12 bases between them. The CDR3 DNA follows: TGTGCCAGCAGTGGGGGAGGCATTAATGAAAAACTGTTTTTT. The encoded protein is CASSGGGINEKLFF.

The rearrangement joins TRBV4-2 to TRBJ2-2; 8 nucleotides align to TRBD2. V lost 4 bases to trimming and J lost 0 bases; unmatched junction nucleotides: 13. This CDR3 is 19 amino acids long. CDR1 LGHNA and CDR2 YNFKEQ come from the germline V gene. The CDR3 is CASSPGTRLRGPNTGELFF. The CDR3 DNA sequence: TGTGCCAGCAGCCCCGGGACTAGACTAAGAGGACCGAACACCGGGGAGCTGTTTTTT.

CDR3 in amino acids: CASSESDSRYDEPQHF. The CDR3, as DNA: TGCGCCAGCAGTGAGTCGGACTCCCGCTACGATGAGCCCCAGCATTTT. The rearrangement joins TRBV10-2 to TRBJ1-5; no clear D gene. V lost 0 bases to trimming and J lost 8 bases, with 17 bases between them. The CDR3 has 16 residues. Germline lookup yields CDR1 WSHSY and CDR2 SAAADI.

The chain carries TRBV24-1 and TRBJ1-2; 11 positions agree with TRBD1. The V segment lost 7 bases and the J segment 7 bases; nucleotides outside the gene matches: 4. Germline loops: CDR1 KGHDR, CDR2 SFDVKD. The CDR3 covers 13 residues. CDR3 coding DNA: TGTGCCACCAGGGGACAGGGGGGCGGTGGCTACACCTTC. Residues: CATRGQGGGGYTF.

J is TRBJ1-3 and V is TRBV24-1, with D uncertain. V gave up 8 bases and J gave up 0 bases, with 22 bases separating them. This CDR3 has 18 residues. Germline CDR1 is KGHDR and CDR2 is SFDVKD. Here the CDR3 reads CATTKRTALTTSGNTIYF. The CDR3 DNA reads as TGTGCCACCACCAAACGGACGGCTCTGACTACCTCTGGAAACACCATATATTTT.

The chain employs TRBV30 and TRBJ2-3, with 11 bases fitting TRBD2. Trimming took 0 bases from V and 6 from J; bases not matched to a gene: 5. This CDR3 has 15 amino acids. Germline V gene lookup returns CDR1 GTSNPN and CDR2 SVGIG (reference sequence). The CDR3 DNA is TGTGCCTGGAGTGTACTAGCGGGGGCGACGGATACGCAGTATTTT. This encodes CAWSVLAGATDTQYF.

The V and J genes are TRBV29-1 and TRBJ2-7; tentatively, D is TRBD1 (6 bases). V was pared by 4 bases and J by 0 bases, with 7 bases between. Germline lookup yields CDR1 SQVTM and CDR2 ANQGSEA. The CDR3 has 12 amino acids. The CDR3 here is CSVAQGSYEQYF. The CDR3 coding sequence is TGCAGCGTTGCACAGGGCTCCTACGAGCAGTACTTC.

V gene TRBV4-2 combines with J gene TRBJ1-6, with unresolved D. The CDR3 is 15 amino acids. Germline values: CDR1 LGHNA, CDR2 YNFKEQ. Trimming shortened V by 0 bases and J by 7 bases, and 10 bases separated the two germline ends. This chain's CDR3 is CASSQDRRGNSPLHF. In DNA form, the CDR3 reads TGTGCCAGCAGCCAAGATAGACGCGGAAATTCACCCCTCCACTTT.

The chain couples TRBV6-6 to TRBJ2-2; 7 bases map to TRBD1. The CDR3 length is 14 residues. The germline CDR1 and CDR2 sequences are MNHNY and SVGAGI (reference sequence). V lost 5 bases and J lost 5; bases outside the gene matches: 5. This CDR3 is CASSRDRETGELFF. CDR3 coding DNA: TGTGCCAGCAGTAGGGACAGAGAAACCGGGGAGCTGTTTTTT.

The rearrangement links TRBV19 to TRBJ2-3, with 7 nucleotides matching TRBD1. The CDR3 contains 15 residues. J gave up 4 bases and V 4 bases, and 8 bases lay outside the gene matches. The germline CDR1 and CDR2 sequences are LNHDA and SQIVND (reference sequence). The CDR3 loop reads CASSTTDRVADTQYF. The DNA for the CDR3 is TGTGCCAGTAGTACGACTGACAGGGTCGCAGATACGCAGTATTTT. The variable domain in full, with the rest retrieved from reference TRBV19 and TRBJ2-3, is DGGITQSPKYLFRKEGQNVTLSCEQNLNHDAMYWYRQDPGQGLRLIYYSQIVNDFQKGDIAEGYSVSREKKESFPLTVTSAQKNPTAFYLCASSTTDRVADTQYFGPGTRLTVL.

The chain is built from TRBV7-3 and TRBJ2-5, with TRBD2 matching 13 bases. V was pared by 5 bases and J by 4 bases, with 10 bases of the junction left unmatched. Per germline, CDR1 SGHTA and CDR2 FQGTGA. There are 17 residues in the CDR3. In DNA, the CDR3 is TGTGCCAGCAGCGCGGGACTAGCGGGGAGTCTCGGAGAGACCCAGTACTTC. Translated, it gives CASSAGLAGSLGETQYF.

This rearrangement joins TRBV3-1 (or the pseudogene TRBV3-2) to TRBJ1-3, with D tentatively TRBD1 (6 bases). The germline V and J ends were trimmed by 6 bases and 2 bases, with 8 bases remaining between them. CDR3 length: 13 residues. Germline values: CDR1 LGHDT, CDR2 YNNKEL (reference sequence). CDR3: CASRQGPGNTIYF. For the CDR3, the DNA is TGTGCCAGCAGACAGGGTCCTGGAAACACCATATATTTT.

The CDR3 nucleotides read TGTGCCTGGACAAGACCGGGCCCCGTAGCGGGGGGCCCTCGGAAAGAGACCCAGTACTTC. As protein: CAWTRPGPVAGGPRKETQYF. The chain couples TRBV30 to TRBJ2-5; 10 bases align to TRBD2. Germline V gene sequence: CDR1 GTSNPN, CDR2 SVGIG (reference sequence). The CDR3 length is 20 residues. V shed 4 bases, J shed 3 bases, and the junction held 23 bases outside the gene matches.

The V and J genes are TRBV29-1 and TRBJ2-1; tentatively, D is TRBD2 (6 bases). The CDR3 is 14 amino acids. Per the germline V gene, CDR1 is SQVTM and CDR2 is ANQGSEA. V lost 7 bases to trimming and J lost 0 bases, with 13 bases between them. The CDR3 DNA reads as TGCAGCGGCGCCGGGGGAGTCTCCTACAATGAGCAGTTCTTC. Amino acid sequence: CSGAGGVSYNEQFF.

The rearrangement links TRBV6-6 to TRBJ1-4; possibly TRBD1 for D (6 bases). The CDR3 has 12 residues. Germline V gene sequence: CDR1 MNHNY, CDR2 SVGAGI (reference sequence). The V gene lost 2 bases and the J gene lost 17 bases, with 15 bases spanning the gap. CDR3 in amino acids: CASSYNSGHTFF. In nucleotides, the CDR3 is TGTGCCAGCAGTTACAACTCGGGACACACATTTTTT.

The chain links TRBV10-1 to TRBJ2-4; D not certain. Trimming took 3 bases from V and 8 from J, leaving 14 bases between them. The CDR3 consists of 14 residues. Germline CDR1 WNHNN, CDR2 SYGVQD (reference sequence). CDR3 coding DNA: TGCGCCAGCAGTGAATTGGGCGACGAGTACATTCAGTACTTC. Translating it yields CASSELGDEYIQYF.

The V gene is TRBV5-6, the J gene TRBJ2-7; D perhaps matches TRBD2 (5 bases). Trimming left V 4 bases short and J 6 bases short, with 11 bases between. The CDR3 has 12 amino acids. Germline lookup yields CDR1 SGHDT and CDR2 YYEEEE. The CDR3 sequence: CASSKLVREQYF. The CDR3 nucleotides are TGTGCCAGCAGCAAACTAGTTCGCGAGCAGTACTTC.

This chain joins TRBV7-9 and TRBJ2-1; a possible D gene is TRBD1 (5 bases). The CDR3 contains 12 residues. Per germline, CDR1 SEHNR and CDR2 FQNEAQ (reference sequence). The V end was cut by 5 bases, the J end by 11 bases, with 13 bases between. CDR3 sequence (DNA): TGTGCCAGCAGCCAACAGGTCCAGAAGCAGTTCTTC. Its translation: CASSQQVQKQFF.

This chain uses TRBV9 with TRBJ1-2, with D hard to call. V was shortened by 7 bases and J by 5 bases, with 12 bases between the two germline ends. Germline V gene lookup returns CDR1 SGDLS and CDR2 YYNGEE. CDR3 length: 12 amino acids. The chain's CDR3 is CASGSVVYGYTF. As DNA, the CDR3 is TGTGCCAGCGGCAGTGTGGTATATGGCTACACCTTC.

The J gene is TRBJ2-7, the V gene TRBV4-1; a weak D match, TRBD1 (6 bases). The CDR3 is made up of 12 amino acids. The V gene lost 1 base and the J gene lost 6 bases, with 7 bases spanning the gap. Germline V CDR1 and CDR2: MGHRA, YSYEKL. CDR3 nucleotides: TGCGCCAGCAGCCAAGGCAGGGGCGAGCAGTACTTC. Protein: CASSQGRGEQYF.

On this clone itself: A read error may account for a junction end that differs from germline. Written as DNA, the CDR3 is TGTGCCAGCAGCTTAGCAGGGACTACCTACAGTGAGCAGTTCTTC. This sequence encodes CASSLAGTTYSEQFF. The chain employs TRBV7-6 and TRBJ2-1; 7 bases match TRBD2. Looked up from germline, CDR1 is SGHVS and CDR2 is FNYEAQ. CDR3 length: 15 residues.

The chain links TRBV19 to TRBJ2-7; 9 bases are shared with TRBD1. This CDR3 contains 16 residues. Losses at the gene ends were 5 bases for V and 4 bases for J; bases not matched to a gene: 12. Germline V CDR1 and CDR2: LNHDA, SQIVND (reference sequence). This chain's CDR3 is CASSLPSGQGLYEQYF. DNA of the CDR3: TGTGCCAGTAGTCTCCCTTCGGGACAGGGACTGTACGAGCAGTACTTC.

The chain combines TRBV24-1 with TRBJ1-4; 12 bases fit TRBD1. Germline loops: CDR1 KGHDR, CDR2 SFDVKD. This CDR3 is built from 15 residues. J was trimmed by 7 bases and V by 4 bases; bases with no gene match: 3. CDR3 nucleotide sequence: TGTGCCACCAGTGAGGGGACAGGGGGCGGTGAAAAACTGTTTTTT. It yields the protein CATSEGTGGGEKLFF.

The genes are TRBV5-4 and TRBJ1-1, with TRBD1 matching over 9 bases. In germline, CDR1 is SGHNT, CDR2 YYREEE (reference sequence). V shed 4 bases, J shed 9 bases, and the junction held 13 bases outside the gene matches. The length of the CDR3 is 15 residues. CDR3 protein: CASSRPGTGITKAFF. The CDR3 nucleotides are TGTGCCAGCAGCAGACCCGGGACAGGGATTACAAAAGCTTTCTTT.

This clone was observed a handful of times. The chain joins TRBV27 to TRBJ1-1, with D possibly being TRBD1 (5 bases). The CDR3 contains 15 residues. Looked up from germline, CDR1 is MNHEY and CDR2 is SMNVEV (reference sequence). V lost 0 bases and J 5 bases, leaving 13 bases between the germline ends. The CDR3 is CASSLSRQGRTEAFF. CDR3 nucleotides: TGTGCCAGCAGTTTATCTCGGCAGGGTCGGACTGAAGCTTTCTTT.

This clone has more than one count but fewer than ten. The chain employs TRBV30 and TRBJ1-2, with 8 bases fitting TRBD1. Germline CDR1 GTSNPN, CDR2 SVGIG (reference sequence). V gave up 4 bases and J gave up 4 bases; unmatched junction bases: 11. The CDR3 consists of 15 residues. DNA for the CDR3: TGTGCCTGGACTGGGACAGGCGTACGGGGCTATGGCTACACCTTC. It encodes CAWTGTGVRGYGYTF.

The chain uses TRBV15 and TRBJ2-3, with 7 bases fitting TRBD1. The germline V gene encodes CDR1 LNHNV and CDR2 YYDKDF (reference sequence). The CDR3 has 14 residues. With 0 bases clipped from V and 5 bases from J, the junction kept 2 bases outside the gene matches. CDR3 nucleotides: TGTGCCACCAGCAGAGAACAGGGGATAGATACGCAGTATTTT. It translates to CATSREQGIDTQYF. Full variable domain (remainder filled in from reference TRBV15 and TRBJ2-3): DAMVIQNPRYQVTQFGKPVTLSCSQTLNHNVMYWYQQKSSQAPKLLFHYYDKDFNNEADTPDNFQSRRPNTSFCFLDIRSPGLGDTAMYLCATSREQGIDTQYFGPGTRLTVL.

The V gene is TRBV7-6, the J gene TRBJ2-1; 9 nucleotides align to TRBD1. V dropped 5 bases and J dropped 7; count of bases not matched to a gene: 9. Germline V CDR1 and CDR2: SGHVS, FNYEAQ. The CDR3 covers 15 residues. CDR3 sequence (DNA): TGTGCCAGCAGCCTACAGGGGGCTTTTAATAATGAGCAGTTCTTC. Translating gives CASSLQGAFNNEQFF.